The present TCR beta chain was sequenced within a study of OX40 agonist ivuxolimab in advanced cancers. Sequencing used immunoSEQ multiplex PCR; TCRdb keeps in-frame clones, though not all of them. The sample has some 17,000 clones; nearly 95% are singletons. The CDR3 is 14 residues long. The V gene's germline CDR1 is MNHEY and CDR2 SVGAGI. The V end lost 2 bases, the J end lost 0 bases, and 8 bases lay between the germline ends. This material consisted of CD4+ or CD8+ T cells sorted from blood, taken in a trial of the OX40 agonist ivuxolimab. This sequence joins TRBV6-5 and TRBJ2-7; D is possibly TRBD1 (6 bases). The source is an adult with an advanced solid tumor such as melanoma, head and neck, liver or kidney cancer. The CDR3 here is CASSYGRGSYEQYF. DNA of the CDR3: TGTGCCAGCAGTTACGGCAGGGGCTCCTACGAGCAGTACTTC.